The next 2 T cell receptor beta chains were all read from a single sample in a study of Ad26.COV2.S vaccination and SARS-CoV-2 variants (dated by TCRdb to about 2021). This specimen's treatment or condition label, per the study, means: about 20 received Ad26.COV2.S at low or high dose, single or two shots; several received placebo; per-sample allocation not given. Repertoires of vaccine and placebo recipients were sequenced from samples collected on day 63 after the first injection. Library generation was performed with the immunoSEQ multiplex PCR assay. Drawn from immuneACCESS, this table holds only the in-frame rearrangements with V and J called that TCRdb kept. Clones are partly lost; checked studies trace under half to an unresolved V gene and leave the rest unexplained. The sample includes 330,000 or so clones, with around 90% observed a single time. Approximately 5% of the sample is taken by the ten largest.

Material: peripheral blood, obtained in a trial of Ad26.COV2.S vaccine versus placebo. The receptors shown here come from a person aged 18-60 years who received the Ad26.COV2.S COVID-19 vaccine or a placebo.

The chain combines TRBV6-6 with TRBJ2-1, with TRBD2 as a possible D gene (5 bases). The germline CDR1 and CDR2 sequences are MNHNY and SVGAGI (reference sequence). This CDR3 is 16 amino acids long. V was trimmed by 4 bases and J by 0 bases, leaving 13 bases between them. This CDR3 is CASSFSSLSSYNEQFF. Written as DNA, the CDR3 is TGTGCCAGCAGTTTCTCTAGCCTTAGCTCCTACAATGAGCAGTTCTTC.

The chain recombines TRBV2 with TRBJ1-6; 7 bases fit TRBD1. CDR3 length: 13 amino acids. The trim removed 8 bases at V and 8 bases at J, leaving 6 bases unmatched. Germline CDR1 SNHLY, CDR2 FYNNEI. CDR3 protein: CASSVDRDSPLHF. The CDR3, as DNA: TGTGCCAGCTCAGTCGACAGGGATTCACCCCTCCACTTT.